This entry features one T cell receptor (beta chain) sequence. What it binds is unknown. Terminally differentiated effector memory CD45RA+ cells were excluded by CCR7 positive selection of CD45RO-negative cells. Trimming removed 5 bases from V and 4 bases from J, with 8 bases in between. Germline V lookup: CDR1 PRHDT, CDR2 FYEKMQ (reference sequence). This CDR3 contains 13 residues. These data belong to a study of shared clonotypes between healthy human individuals. Findings and caveats of the study: Between a handful of donors, naive CD4 clonotypes were shared at a level of about 5%. Only blood was sampled, and tissue TCR repertoires likely differ from blood ones. Clonotypes which were not shared had lower generation probabilities than clonotypes that all four donors shared.

On sorted subsets, replicate PCRs used 200 to 250 ng DNA, or some 27,000 T cell genomes. Using immunoSEQ multiplex PCR, the repertoire was profiled, and TCRdb retains in-frame clones only, with some absent. The data show some 2 million clones, about 95% seen once. The chain couples TRBV13 to TRBJ2-2; the D is unclear. Source material: naive CD8+ T cells sorted from blood. This sequence originates from a man younger than 35 in good health. CDR3 nucleotides: TGTGCCAGCAGCCCAAAGGGCACCGGGGAGCTGTTTTTT. This gives the protein CASSPKGTGELFF.